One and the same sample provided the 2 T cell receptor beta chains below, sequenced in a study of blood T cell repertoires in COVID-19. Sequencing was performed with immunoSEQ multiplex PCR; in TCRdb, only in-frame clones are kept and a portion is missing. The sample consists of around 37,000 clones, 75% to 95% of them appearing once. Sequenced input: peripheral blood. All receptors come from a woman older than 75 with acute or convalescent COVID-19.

The CDR3 loop is CASSYDRGGTDTQYF. The CDR3 DNA sequence: TGTGCCAGCAGCTATGACAGGGGGGGGACAGATACGCAGTATTTT. The rearrangement joins TRBV7-6 to TRBJ2-3, with TRBD1 matching 9 bases. CDR3 size: 15 residues. CDR1 and CDR2 from the germline V gene are SGHVS and FNYEAQ. With 4 bases clipped from V and 3 bases from J, the junction kept 5 bases outside the gene matches.

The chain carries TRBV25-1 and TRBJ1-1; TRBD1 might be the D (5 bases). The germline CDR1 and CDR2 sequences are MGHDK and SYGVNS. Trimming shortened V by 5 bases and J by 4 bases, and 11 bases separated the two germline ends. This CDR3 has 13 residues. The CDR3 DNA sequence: TGTGCCAGCAGTTACAGGCGAGGCACTGAAGCTTTCTTT. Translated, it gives CASSYRRGTEAFF. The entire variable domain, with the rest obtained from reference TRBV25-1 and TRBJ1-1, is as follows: EADIYQTPRYLVIGTGKKITLECSQTMGHDKMYWYQQDPGMELHLIHYSYGVNSTEKGDLSSESTVSRIRTEHFPLTLESARPSHTSQYLCASSYRRGTEAFFGQGTRLTVV.